Listed below are T cell receptor beta chains from one sample, sequenced in a study of T cell responses to AZD1222 COVID-19 vaccine. Clones were read by immunoSEQ multiplex PCR, and TCRdb kept only the in-frame ones, dropping some. The sample includes fewer than 130,000 clones, around 96% of them seen just once. The sequencing used peripheral blood, collected on day 0 of AZD1222 vaccination. Every receptor here comes from an adult in good health. Each CDR3 is given with its conserved first and last residue. The order of the fields is J gene, V gene, CDR3 length, CDR3 protein.

TRBJ2-6 TRBV10-2 15 CASRDRGLGANVLTF
TRBJ1-4 TRBV6-5 14 CASSYEGGGEKLFF
TRBJ2-1 TRBV18 19 CASSPLAGVSYDSYNEQFF
TRBJ2-2 TRBV5-8 16 CASRFQTGLTTGELFF
TRBJ2-3 TRBV27 15 CASSTGGTRTDTQYF
TRBJ1-2 TRBV12-3/TRBV12-4 13 CASSQTAYYGYTF
TRBJ2-3 TRBV29-1 16 CSVTPSLAGVKDTQYF
TRBJ1-4 TRBV2 12 CASSPRAEKLFF
TRBJ1-1 TRBV20-1 11 CSARPFTEAFF
TRBJ1-1 TRBV2 14 CASSEKGLNTEAFF
TRBJ1-6 TRBV5-1 15 CASSWGTGRNSPLHF
TRBJ1-2 TRBV19 17 CASSLLGQGARVYGYTF
TRBJ2-5 TRBV2 13 CASSDFSIWSRYF
TRBJ1-2 TRBV18 14 CASSPPLREKGYTF
TRBJ2-3 TRBV3-1/TRBV3-2 19 CASSQARDFPLPPTDTQYF
TRBJ2-7 TRBV28 17 CASSLYRTSGRSYEQYF
TRBJ1-4 TRBV18 14 CASSPSDLNEKLFF
TRBJ2-5 TRBV6-2/TRBV6-3 15 CASSYHDRGKETQYF
TRBJ1-2 TRBV25-1 15 CASSEYLSEGYGYTF
TRBJ1-1 TRBV4-1 15 CASSQNPGQSKEAFF
TRBJ2-7 TRBV4-1 15 CASSQSFGESYEQYF
TRBJ1-4 TRBV7-9 18 CASSFLPIASDRGEKLFF
TRBJ2-7 TRBV21-1 16 CASSKVKDKSSYEQYF
TRBJ1-2 TRBV4-3 13 CASSQVLSYGYTF
TRBJ1-6 TRBV6-5 16 CASSYSDRVYNSPLHF
TRBJ1-1 TRBV19 12 CAVLTGGTEAFF
TRBJ2-3 TRBV27 13 CASKGPGTDTQYF
TRBJ2-7 TRBV10-3 14 CAISQPGVVYEQYF
TRBJ1-3 TRBV28 14 CASSPLRAENTIYF
TRBJ1-3 TRBV9 13 CASGFNSGNTIYF
TRBJ1-1 TRBV11-3 13 CASSHGGGLEAFF
TRBJ1-5 TRBV19 14 CASSEAGAYQPQHF
TRBJ2-2 TRBV27 13 CASSYAAPGELFF
TRBJ1-5 TRBV5-1 13 CASSLYRGQPQHF
TRBJ2-3 TRBV6-4 15 CASSRLAGRTDTQYF
TRBJ2-2 TRBV7-3 14 CASSHAGGTGELFF
TRBJ2-5 TRBV5-5 13 CASSWGPLQTQYF
TRBJ1-2 TRBV6-2/TRBV6-3 16 CASSNRDRGHDYGYTF
TRBJ2-7 TRBV18 16 CASSLHSGQGAYEQYF
TRBJ2-7 TRBV14 13 CASSLSLPFEQYF
TRBJ1-2 TRBV23-1 12 CASSRCRGGYTF
TRBJ2-5 TRBV2 14 CASREGPLQETQYF